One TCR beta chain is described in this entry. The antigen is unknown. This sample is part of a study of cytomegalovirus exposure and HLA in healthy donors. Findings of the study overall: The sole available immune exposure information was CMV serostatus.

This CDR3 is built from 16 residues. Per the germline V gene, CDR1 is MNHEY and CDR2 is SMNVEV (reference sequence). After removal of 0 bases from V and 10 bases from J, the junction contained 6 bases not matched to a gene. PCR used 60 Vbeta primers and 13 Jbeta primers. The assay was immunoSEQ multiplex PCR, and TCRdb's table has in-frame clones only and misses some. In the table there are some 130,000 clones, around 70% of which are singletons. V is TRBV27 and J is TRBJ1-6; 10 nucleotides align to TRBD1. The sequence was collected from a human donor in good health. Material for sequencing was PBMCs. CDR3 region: CASSLSLGQGRSPLHF. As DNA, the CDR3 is TGTGCCAGCAGTTTATCCCTGGGACAGGGGAGGTCACCCCTCCACTTT.